The subject of this entry is one TCR beta chain. The antigen is undetermined. Data came from immunoSEQ multiplex PCR; TCRdb stores just in-frame clones and leaves some out. Of 150,000 to 200,000 clones listed, 80% to 95% are singletons. CDR3 length: 17 amino acids. These data originate in a study of T cell responses to AZD1222 COVID-19 vaccine. Regarding the study as a whole: Variant regions that are unmutated are reportedly the target of nearly half of spike-specific TCRs. Donors were mostly white British, more females; clonal diversity possibly underestimated. Researchers took repertoire samples only after the peak T cell response had come. Spike-specific TCR breadth and depth grew following two AZD1222 doses.

The sample in question was peripheral blood, obtained 28 days after the second AZD1222 dose. The sequence was collected from an adult who received the AZD1222 COVID-19 vaccine. This chain links TRBV21-1 with TRBJ1-3. TRBV21-1 is labeled a pseudogene. The CDR3 protein is CASSKAGGGSSGNTIYF. CDR3 bases: TGTGCCAGCAGCAAAGCGGGTGGGGGGTCCTCTGGAAACACCATATATTTT.